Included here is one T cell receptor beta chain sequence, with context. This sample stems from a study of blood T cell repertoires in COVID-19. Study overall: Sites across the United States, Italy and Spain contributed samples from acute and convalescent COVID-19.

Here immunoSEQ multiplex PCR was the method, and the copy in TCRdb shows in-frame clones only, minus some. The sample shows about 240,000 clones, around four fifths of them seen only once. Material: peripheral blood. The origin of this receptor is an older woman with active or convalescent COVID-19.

The CDR3 spells CASSSRGVGNSPLHF. Written as DNA, the CDR3 is TGTGCCAGCAGCTCCCGGGGGGTCGGTAATTCACCCCTCCACTTT. The V gene is TRBV7-3, the J gene TRBJ1-6, with a possible D match to TRBD1 (5 bases). V gave up 4 bases and J gave up 6 bases, with 13 bases separating them. Germline V lookup: CDR1 SGHTA, CDR2 FQGTGA. The CDR3 totals 15 residues.